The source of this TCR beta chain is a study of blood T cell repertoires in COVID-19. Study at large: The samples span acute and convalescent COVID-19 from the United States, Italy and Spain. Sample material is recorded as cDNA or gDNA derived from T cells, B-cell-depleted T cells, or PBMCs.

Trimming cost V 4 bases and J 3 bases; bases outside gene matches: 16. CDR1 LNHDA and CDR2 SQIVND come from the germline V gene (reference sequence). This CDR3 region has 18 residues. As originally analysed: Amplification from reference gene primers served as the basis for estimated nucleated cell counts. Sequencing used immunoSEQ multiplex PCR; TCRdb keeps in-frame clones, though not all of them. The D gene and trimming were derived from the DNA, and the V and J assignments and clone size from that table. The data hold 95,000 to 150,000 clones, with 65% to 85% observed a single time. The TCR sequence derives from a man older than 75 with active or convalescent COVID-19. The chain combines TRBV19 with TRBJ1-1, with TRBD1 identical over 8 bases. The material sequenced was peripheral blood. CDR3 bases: TGTGCCAGTAGTACCCTATTACCCACAGGGGGGGGATACACTGAAGCTTTCTTT. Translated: CASSTLLPTGGGYTEAFF.